Presented here are 16 T cell receptor beta chains from one specimen sequenced in a study of T cell repertoires in cytomegalovirus infection. These TCRs are of unknown antigen specificity. In TCRdb, the reads were re-called with MiXCR into one record per CDR3 protein. The sample carries roughly 700,000 distinct CDR3 sequences, roughly 33% recorded once. Sequencing was performed on cultured PBMCs, taken from culture after CMV antigen stimulation. These receptors were collected from a human donor in good health (CMV status not recorded). Some clones in this sample may be carry-over from other donors' samples.

The table lists this clonotype with many counts. The J gene is TRBJ1-6, the V gene TRBV7-2; no clear D gene. V was clipped by 5 bases and J by 9 bases, with 20 bases between them. In germline, CDR1 is SGHTA, CDR2 FQGNSA. This CDR3 is built from 16 residues. The CDR3 nucleotides are TGTGCCAGCAGCCCAGCGGGGAGTATTATGAGTTCACCCCTCCACTTT. Protein product: CASSPAGSIMSSPLHF. Using reference TRBV7-2 and TRBJ1-6 for the parts outside the CDR3, the full variable domain is GAGVSQSPSNKVTEKGKDVELRCDPISGHTALYWYRQSLGQGLEFLIYFQGNSAPDKSGLPSDRFSAERTGGSVSTLTIQRTQQEDSAVYLCASSPAGSIMSSPLHFGNGTRLTVT.

This sequence joins TRBV30 and TRBJ2-5; possibly TRBD1 for D (5 bases). This CDR3 comprises 14 residues. Germline CDR1 reads GTSNPN; CDR2 reads SVGIG (reference sequence). V dropped 1 base and J dropped 5 bases, with 14 bases sitting between them. The CDR3 DNA reads TGTGCCTGGAGTGGAAAAGGCGCAGGGGAGACCCAGTACTTC. Amino acids: CAWSGKGAGETQYF. The variable domain in full, completed from reference TRBV30 and TRBJ2-5, reads SQTIHQWPATLVQPVGSPLSLECTVEGTSNPNLYWYRQAAGRGLQLLFYSVGIGQISSEVPQNLSASRPQDRQFILSSKKLLLSDSGFYLCAWSGKGAGETQYFGPGTRLLVL.

This clonotype was observed at least ten times. The junction departs from germline at one end; a sequencing error may be responsible. This rearrangement joins TRBV7-2 to TRBJ1-1, with D unresolved. This CDR3 is built from 13 residues. Per the germline V gene, CDR1 is SGHTA and CDR2 is FQGNSA. The CDR3 reads CASTLMVRTEAFF. For the CDR3, the DNA is TGTGCCAGCACCTTAATGGTGAGGACTGAAGCTTTCTTT.

This clonotype was seen repeatedly, ten times or more. The chain has TRBV7-2 and TRBJ2-1; a possible D gene is TRBD2 (6 bases). This CDR3 is built from 16 residues. V lost 2 bases and J lost 2, with 13 bases in between. Germline lookup yields CDR1 SGHTA and CDR2 FQGNSA. For the CDR3, the DNA is TGTGCCAGCAGCTTATACAGCGGGCCTACCTACAATGAGCAGTTCTTC. Encoded protein: CASSLYSGPTYNEQFF.

This clonotype was counted a few times. The chain uses TRBV6-6 and TRBJ1-2, with D tentatively TRBD1 (6 bases). This CDR3 has 14 amino acids. Germline CDR1 and CDR2: MNHNY and SVGAGI (reference sequence). V lost 6 bases and J 3 bases, leaving 14 bases between the germline ends. CDR3 residues: CASRNRAGDYGYTF. The CDR3 DNA follows: TGTGCCAGCAGGAACAGGGCGGGGGACTATGGCTACACCTTC.

The V call is TRBV6-2 or TRBV6-3, the J call TRBJ2-7; TRBD2 might be the D (5 bases). In germline, CDR1 is MNHEY, CDR2 SVGEGT. Trimming cost V 6 bases and J 2 bases, with 17 bases left between them. CDR3 length: 15 residues. The CDR3 here is CASRLSGAGPYEQYF. As DNA, the CDR3 is TGTGCCAGCAGGCTAAGCGGCGCGGGCCCCTACGAGCAGTACTTC.

V and J are TRBV10-1 and TRBJ2-1; D not resolved. V was pared by 3 bases and J by 7 bases, with 13 bases between. Germline loops: CDR1 WNHNN, CDR2 SYGVQD (reference sequence). The CDR3 consists of 14 residues. The CDR3 DNA reads as TGCGCCAGCAGTGATCAGTTCAGGTTGAATGAGCAGTTCTTC. Its translation: CASSDQFRLNEQFF.

The chain is built from TRBV28 and TRBJ2-5; tentatively, D is TRBD1 (5 bases). V lost 5 bases to trimming and J lost 2 bases, with 24 bases between them. The germline CDR1 and CDR2 sequences are MDHEN and SYDVKM. The CDR3 loop spans 18 amino acids. DNA for the CDR3: TGTGCCAGCAGTCCGACGGATTACCAGCAGGGTAAACAAGAGACCCAGTACTTC. Translation gives CASSPTDYQQGKQETQYF.

A few counts support this clonotype. The gene calls are TRBV11-3 and TRBJ2-1, with TRBD1 identical over 8 bases. V dropped 5 bases and J dropped 6; count of bases not matched to a gene: 6. The CDR3 covers 14 residues. Germline values: CDR1 SGHNT, CDR2 YENEEA. The CDR3 loop is CASSETGGGNEQFF. The CDR3 DNA is TGTGCCAGCAGCGAAACAGGGGGAGGCAATGAGCAGTTCTTC. The full variable domain, with the rest looked up from reference TRBV11-3 and TRBJ2-1, is EAGVVQSPRYKIIEKKQPVAFWCNPISGHNTLYWYLQNLGQGPELLIRYENEEAVDDSQLPKDRFSAERLKGVDSTLKIQPAELGDSAVYLCASSETGGGNEQFFGPGTRLTVL.

The rearrangement joins TRBV20-1 to TRBJ2-7, with 12 bases that match TRBD1. Germline V gene sequence: CDR1 DFQATT, CDR2 SNEGSKA (reference sequence). This CDR3 is built from 16 residues. V shed 3 bases and J 7 bases; nucleotides not matched to a gene: 13. As DNA, the CDR3 is TGCAGTGCTAGGAGCCGACCCGGGACAGGGGGCGTAGAGCAGTACTTC. Its protein is CSARSRPGTGGVEQYF.

This clonotype came up a few times. The chain employs TRBV5-3 and TRBJ2-5; TRBD1 matches 9 bases. TRBV5-3 is labeled an ORF, and its function is uncertain. This CDR3 has 15 residues. Unmatched junction bases numbered 8, after V lost 8 bases and J lost 0 bases. CDR3 coding DNA: TGTGCCAGCAGCCTACAGGGGGCGGACCAAGAGACCCAGTACTTC. It yields the protein CASSLQGADQETQYF.

This chain links TRBV11-1 with TRBJ2-3, with D possibly TRBD2 on 5 matching bases. The germline CDR1 and CDR2 sequences are SGHAT and FQDESV (reference sequence). The CDR3 consists of 14 residues. V was pared by 5 bases and J by 2 bases, with 11 bases between. CDR3 nucleotides: TGTGCCAGCAGCGCGCGGACTGTCACAGATACGCAGTATTTT. Its protein product is CASSARTVTDTQYF.

J is TRBJ1-2 and V is TRBV5-6; TRBD1 matches 8 bases. J lost 4 bases, V lost 4 bases, and 6 bases had no gene match. Per the germline V gene, CDR1 is SGHDT and CDR2 is YYEEEE. This CDR3 comprises 14 residues. This CDR3 reads CASSADRGFYGYTF. The CDR3 DNA sequence: TGTGCCAGCAGCGCAGACAGGGGTTTCTATGGCTACACCTTC.

The rearrangement joins TRBV20-1 to TRBJ2-1; D unclear. V was pared by 6 bases and J by 9 bases, with 15 bases between. Germline V lookup: CDR1 DFQATT, CDR2 SNEGSKA (reference sequence). The CDR3 sequence is 12 residues long. CDR3 sequence reads: CSATGSRAEQFF. CDR3 sequence (DNA): TGCAGTGCAACCGGGTCCCGGGCTGAGCAGTTCTTC.

The rearrangement joins TRBV19 to TRBJ2-7, with a weak D call TRBD2 (6 bases). In germline, CDR1 is LNHDA, CDR2 SQIVND (reference sequence). The CDR3 runs to 13 residues. The V end was cut by 4 bases, the J end by 6 bases, with 13 bases between. The CDR3 DNA reads as TGTGCCAGTAGTACTCATCAGGGAGGCGAGCAGTACTTC. Residues: CASSTHQGGEQYF.

This clonotype showed up just a few times. The J gene is TRBJ2-3, the V gene TRBV6-1; maybe TRBD2 (6 bases). Germline CDR1 is MNHNS and CDR2 is SASEGT. CDR3 length equals 13 residues. V lost 4 bases and J lost 1, with 6 bases in between. Written as DNA, the CDR3 is TGTGCCAGCAGTGCTAGCGGCACAGATACGCAGTATTTT. This encodes CASSASGTDTQYF.